Each of the 6 T cell receptor beta chains below was sequenced from the same sample in a study of shared clonotypes between healthy human individuals (dated by TCRdb to the early 2020s). Library prep was done by the immunoSEQ multiplex PCR assay. This is the immuneACCESS table as TCRdb keeps it, with only in-frame sequences that have V and J called. A part of the clones is gone; compared with another copy, unresolved V genes explain less than half, and the rest is unexplained. The sample table records around 690,000 clones; roughly 87% of these occur just once. In total, the top ten clones hold 30% to 40% of the sample. Sequenced sample: memory CD8+ T cells from PBMCs. The meaning of the sample's cell subset or site label: CD45RO+ cells pooled with CCR7-negative TemRA cells. The receptors here all came from a man younger than 30 in good health. Some clones in this sample may be carry-over from other donors' samples.

Of note for this clone: This specimen includes other DNA sequences encoding the same CDR3. The chain is built from TRBV28 and TRBJ2-7; 9 positions agree with TRBD1. The CDR3 is 15 residues long. Looked up from germline, CDR1 is MDHEN and CDR2 is SYDVKM. V shed 3 bases, J shed 1 base, and the junction held 4 bases outside the gene matches. CDR3 nucleotides: TGTGCCAGCAGTTTCTCCGGGACAGGGTCCTACGAGCAGTACTTC. Residues: CASSFSGTGSYEQYF.

V and J are TRBV28 and TRBJ2-7, with D tentatively TRBD1 or TRBD2 (5 bases each). Germline lookup yields CDR1 MDHEN and CDR2 SYDVKM. The CDR3 runs to 13 residues. Trimming stripped 9 bases from V and 3 bases from J, with 15 bases between. The CDR3 DNA is TGTGCCAGTACCAGAGGGGAACTCTACGAGCAGTACTTC. Its translation is CASTRGELYEQYF.

V is TRBV11-2 and J is TRBJ2-3; D unresolved. Between the trimmed V and J ends, which lost 3 bases and 4 bases, there was a span of 14 bases. The germline gives CDR1 SGHAT, CDR2 FQNNGV. The CDR3 sequence is 15 residues long. The DNA for the CDR3 is TGTGCCAGCAGCTTCCGGTCCCAGGTCCCAGATACGCAGTATTTT. Its protein product is CASSFRSQVPDTQYF. The full variable domain, with the rest looked up from reference TRBV11-2 and TRBJ2-3, is EAGVAQSPRYKIIEKRQSVAFWCNPISGHATLYWYQQILGQGPKLLIQFQNNGVVDDSQLPKDRFSAERLKGVDSTLKIQPAKLEDSAVYLCASSFRSQVPDTQYFGPGTRLTVL.

Comment on this clone: Other DNA variants within this sample encode the same CDR3. V is TRBV27 and J is TRBJ2-7; D ambiguous. V was cut by 0 bases and J by 4 bases, with 7 bases left in between. Germline values: CDR1 MNHEY, CDR2 SMNVEV (reference sequence). CDR3 length: 13 residues. CDR3 DNA: TGTGCCAGCAGTTTATCTAGGACGTACGAGCAGTACTTC. It yields the protein CASSLSRTYEQYF.

This clone was counted once. The V gene is TRBV4-2, the J gene TRBJ2-2; no clear D. Germline CDR1 and CDR2: LGHNA and YNFKEQ. This CDR3 comprises 16 residues. Trimming shortened V by 3 bases and J by 2 bases, and 13 bases separated the two germline ends. CDR3 nucleotide sequence: TGTGCCAGCAGCCAGGGTCTCCAGCCAAACACCGGGGAGCTGTTTTTT. This codes for CASSQGLQPNTGELFF.

This rearrangement joins TRBV28 to TRBJ1-1; 7 nucleotides line up with TRBD1. With 8 bases clipped from V and 5 bases from J, the junction kept 20 bases outside the gene matches. The CDR3 extends over 17 amino acids. From germline, CDR1 is MDHEN and CDR2 SYDVKM. The CDR3 bases are TGTGCCAGCTCTCCGAGGCCGTGGCGATTACAGGGGACTGAAGCTTTCTTT. It codes for CASSPRPWRLQGTEAFF.